This T cell receptor beta chain derives from a study of OX40 agonist ivuxolimab in advanced cancers. The overall study: Patient treatment consisted of intravenous ivuxolimab administration every 2 weeks at 0.01 to 10 mg/kg. The study enrolled dose-escalation patients with hepatocellular carcinoma, melanoma, renal cell or head and neck cancer. With a range of about 23 to 90, age averaged about 59 years, and 70% to 85% were male. Broader study findings: At doses 0.1 to 3.0 mg/kg, CD4+ and CD8+ clones expanded.

The data were produced by immunoSEQ multiplex PCR, yet TCRdb's version contains in-frame clones alone and is incomplete. The sample yields around 98,000 clones, around 90% seen once. With respect to this clone: The target antigen is unknown.

The CDR3 consists of 17 residues. Germline loops: CDR1 ENHRY, CDR2 SYGVKD. The junction had 5 bases not matched to a gene; V was cut back by 3 bases and J by 1 base. The receptor was isolated from an adult with an advanced solid tumor such as melanoma, head and neck, liver or kidney cancer. This material consisted of CD4+ or CD8+ T cells sorted from blood, taken in a trial of the OX40 agonist ivuxolimab. The J gene is TRBJ1-6, the V gene TRBV10-3; TRBD1 aligns across 8 bases. CDR3 protein: CAISEERQGSYNSPLHF. The CDR3 DNA sequence: TGTGCCATCAGTGAAGAACGACAGGGGTCCTATAATTCACCCCTCCACTTT.